These 25 T cell receptor beta chains share one sample of origin, sequenced in a study of control samples from healthy donors and cancer patients. Some clones are missing from TCRdb's copy, which holds only in-frame ones; the method was immunoSEQ multiplex PCR. The profile covers 45,000 to 55,000 clones, with 85% to 95% appearing a single time and approximately 2.2% taken by the ten largest. Sequences were obtained from blood. The receptors stem from a young man in good health.

The V and J genes are TRBV3-1 (or the pseudogene TRBV3-2) and TRBJ2-7; TRBD2 matches at 8 bases. CDR1 is LGHDT, CDR2 YNNKEL, per germline (reference sequence). With V trimmed by 4 bases and J by 5 bases, 13 bases remained unmatched. The CDR3 length is 16 residues. CDR3 region: CASSLSPQGAGDEQYF. CDR3 sequence (DNA): TGTGCCAGCAGCCTAAGCCCCCAGGGAGCGGGGGACGAGCAGTACTTC.

The rearrangement joins TRBV5-1 to TRBJ1-1; a possible D gene is TRBD1 (5 bases). Germline CDR1 is SGHRS and CDR2 is YFSETQ. The germline V and J ends were trimmed by 0 bases and 3 bases, with 12 bases remaining between them. The CDR3 covers 15 residues. Written as DNA, the CDR3 is TGCGCCAGCAGCTTGGTAGGGGCGGAATACACTGAAGCTTTCTTT. Its protein product is CASSLVGAEYTEAFF.

The table lists this clone with a few counts. The chain uses TRBV6-4 and TRBJ1-5; the match to TRBD1 covers 7 bases. V dropped 0 bases and J dropped 7; count of bases not matched to a gene: 3. The CDR3 length is 14 residues. Per germline, CDR1 MRHNA and CDR2 SNTAGT. CDR3 sequence reads: CASSDSPGGQPQHF. CDR3 bases: TGTGCCAGCAGTGACTCACCAGGGGGACAGCCCCAGCATTTT.

This clone was seen once. The chain employs TRBV15 and TRBJ2-7, with D unclear. The CDR3 sequence is 16 residues long. Trimming stripped 0 bases from V and 3 bases from J, with 15 bases between. Germline CDR1 LNHNV, CDR2 YYDKDF (reference sequence). DNA for the CDR3: TGTGCCACCAGCAGAGACGGGCAGAGTAGTGTCTACGAGCAGTACTTC. Protein sequence: CATSRDGQSSVYEQYF.

DNA of the CDR3: TGTGCCTGGACGAGTTCTTACAATGAGCAGTTCTTC. It is translated as CAWTSSYNEQFF. V gene TRBV30 combines with J gene TRBJ2-1, with D uncertain. This CDR3 spans 12 amino acids. CDR1 GTSNPN and CDR2 SVGIG come from the germline V gene (reference sequence). Trimming removed 4 bases from V and 4 bases from J, with 8 bases in between.

This chain connects TRBV9 to TRBJ1-1, with 11 positions matching TRBD1. CDR3 length equals 14 residues. J lost 5 bases, V lost 4 bases, and 4 bases had no gene match. Germline CDR1 is SGDLS and CDR2 is YYNGEE. The CDR3 DNA reads TGTGCCAGCAGCCTTGGACAGGGGGCGACTGAAGCTTTCTTT. Protein product: CASSLGQGATEAFF.

V gene TRBV6-1 combines with J gene TRBJ2-1; D is uncertain. V was shortened by 2 bases and J by 3 bases, with 8 bases between the two germline ends. The length of the CDR3 is 14 residues. CDR1 and CDR2 (germline): MNHNS, SASEGT. This CDR3 is CASSEQTNYNEQFF. The CDR3 coding sequence is TGTGCCAGCAGTGAACAGACAAACTACAATGAGCAGTTCTTC.

This clone turned up a few times. The chain is built from TRBV6-4 and TRBJ2-2; D unclear. The CDR3 consists of 13 residues. Germline CDR1 MRHNA, CDR2 SNTAGT. Deletions cut 0 bases from V and 6 bases from J, with 5 bases between. This chain's CDR3 is CASSDSSPGELFF. CDR3 bases: TGTGCCAGCAGTGACTCTAGTCCCGGGGAGCTGTTTTTT.

The count of this clone is one. The genes are TRBV11-2 and TRBJ2-3, with 13 nucleotides matching TRBD2. The germline CDR1 and CDR2 sequences are SGHAT and FQNNGV. This CDR3 comprises 16 residues. Losses at the gene ends were 3 bases for V and 6 bases for J; bases not matched to a gene: 6. The CDR3 here is CASSFDGLAGEDTQYF. Here the CDR3 DNA reads TGTGCCAGCAGCTTCGACGGACTAGCGGGAGAGGATACGCAGTATTTT.

This clone was detected only once. The J gene is TRBJ1-2, the V gene TRBV29-1; D unresolved. From germline, CDR1 is SQVTM and CDR2 ANQGSEA. V lost 4 bases and J 0 bases, leaving 12 bases between the germline ends. This CDR3 comprises 14 residues. The CDR3 protein is CSVAATLANYGYTF. The CDR3 DNA follows: TGCAGCGTTGCGGCTACTTTAGCTAACTATGGCTACACCTTC.

This chain uses TRBV3-1 (or the pseudogene TRBV3-2) with TRBJ2-2; 7 bases are shared with TRBD2. Trimming cost V 5 bases and J 8 bases; bases outside gene matches: 5. This CDR3 contains 13 residues. Germline loops: CDR1 LGHDT, CDR2 YNNKEL (reference sequence). CDR3 in amino acids: CASSAGVPGELFF. CDR3 coding DNA: TGTGCCAGCAGCGCGGGAGTCCCTGGGGAGCTGTTTTTT.

CDR3 in amino acids: CASNIGGENSPLHF. DNA of the CDR3: TGTGCCAGCAACATTGGGGGGGAGAATTCACCCCTCCACTTT. This sequence joins TRBV6-6 and TRBJ1-6; D is possibly TRBD1 (5 bases). This CDR3 spans 14 amino acids. The ends were cut back, 7 bases at V and 7 bases at J, with 14 bases in the middle. CDR1 is MNHNY, CDR2 SVGAGI, per germline (reference sequence).

J is TRBJ1-5 and V is TRBV30; D not resolved. V was shortened by 0 bases and J by 7 bases, with 10 bases between the two germline ends. The CDR3 loop spans 13 amino acids. Per germline, CDR1 GTSNPN and CDR2 SVGIG (reference sequence). The CDR3 here is CAWSVKAGQPQHF. CDR3 DNA: TGTGCCTGGAGTGTGAAGGCAGGCCAGCCCCAGCATTTT.

This clone appeared once. The chain links TRBV10-3 to TRBJ2-7; tentatively, D is TRBD1 (5 bases). The germline V and J ends were trimmed by 6 bases and 0 bases, with 15 bases remaining between them. Germline CDR1 and CDR2: ENHRY and SYGVKD. The CDR3 spans 15 residues. The CDR3: CAISPPGISSYEQYF. CDR3 in DNA: TGTGCCATCAGCCCCCCAGGGATCAGCTCCTACGAGCAGTACTTC.

The chain combines TRBV2 with TRBJ2-1, with 8 bases identical to TRBD2. Per the germline V gene, CDR1 is SNHLY and CDR2 is FYNNEI. This CDR3 is built from 14 residues. V lost 8 bases and J lost 5; bases outside the gene matches: 8. The chain's CDR3 is CASDTREGDNEQFF. As DNA, the CDR3 is TGTGCCAGCGATACACGGGAGGGGGACAATGAGCAGTTCTTC.

This chain joins TRBV5-1 and TRBJ2-7; D perhaps matches TRBD1 (6 bases). The CDR3 has 13 residues. In germline, CDR1 is SGHRS, CDR2 YFSETQ. Trimming pared 4 bases from V and 7 bases from J, leaving 15 bases between. CDR3 loop: CASSPQGRHEQYF. The CDR3, as DNA: TGCGCCAGCAGCCCGCAGGGGCGTCATGAGCAGTACTTC.

This clone occurred once. This sequence joins TRBV6-5 and TRBJ1-5; D is undetermined. Between the trimmed V and J ends, which lost 6 bases and 4 bases, there was a span of 4 bases. CDR1 is MNHEY and CDR2 is SVGAGI in the germline V gene. CDR3 size: 11 residues. The CDR3 nucleotides are TGTGCCAGCAGGGCAAATCAGCCCCAGCATTTT. This gives the protein CASRANQPQHF.

As for this clone: The sample contains more than one DNA sequence encoding this CDR3. The chain joins TRBV11-2 to TRBJ2-2; tentatively, D is TRBD2 (5 bases). CDR1 and CDR2 (germline): SGHAT, FQNNGV. Trimming removed 5 bases at V and 0 bases at J, with 13 bases between. CDR3 length: 16 residues. CDR3 DNA: TGTGCCAGCAGCCCGCGGACTGCGACGAACACCGGGGAGCTGTTTTTT. Protein product: CASSPRTATNTGELFF.

Here the CDR3 DNA reads TGTGCCAGCAGCGCCCGGACAGGGGGAAGCACAGATACGCAGTATTTT. As protein: CASSARTGGSTDTQYF. V usage is TRBV9 and J usage is TRBJ2-3; 10 nucleotides align to TRBD1. V lost 3 bases and J lost 0; bases outside the gene matches: 4. Germline V gene data show CDR1 as SGDLS and CDR2 as YYNGEE. The CDR3 consists of 16 residues.

The V call is TRBV28, the J call TRBJ2-3; D is unresolved. Germline loops: CDR1 MDHEN, CDR2 SYDVKM. Trimming left V 4 bases short and J 2 bases short, with 10 bases between. The CDR3 loop spans 14 amino acids. For the CDR3, the DNA is TGTGCCAGCAGTTCTCCGACCTACACAGATACGCAGTATTTT. This translates into CASSSPTYTDTQYF.

The gene calls are TRBV14 and TRBJ1-1; weak D call: TRBD1 (5 bases). Trimming removed 0 bases from V and 5 bases from J, with 13 bases in between. The CDR3 contains 15 residues. CDR1 is SGHDN and CDR2 is FVKESK in the germline V gene. This CDR3 is CASSQDFREGTEAFF. The CDR3 region has the DNA TGTGCCAGCAGCCAAGATTTTAGGGAGGGGACTGAAGCTTTCTTT.

V usage is TRBV6-2 or TRBV6-3 and J usage is TRBJ2-1, with D hard to call. This CDR3 region has 14 residues. V was shortened by 0 bases and J by 7 bases, with 10 bases between the two germline ends. Germline assignment: CDR1 MNHEY and CDR2 SVGEGT. The CDR3 protein is CASSYSLEANEQFF. The CDR3 DNA is TGTGCCAGCAGTTACTCGCTAGAAGCGAATGAGCAGTTCTTC.

CDR3 sequence (DNA): TGTGCCAGCAGCCGAAAGGACGGTTATAACTATGGCTACACCTTC. Protein sequence: CASSRKDGYNYGYTF. The chain is built from TRBV3-1 (or the pseudogene TRBV3-2) and TRBJ1-2, with D unresolved. The CDR3 spans 15 residues. Germline V lookup: CDR1 LGHDT, CDR2 YNNKEL (reference sequence). V dropped 4 bases and J dropped 1 base, with 13 bases sitting between them.

This chain connects TRBV28 to TRBJ1-6; perhaps TRBD1 as D (6 bases). CDR1 is MDHEN and CDR2 is SYDVKM in the germline V gene. The V end lost 3 bases, the J end lost 10 bases, and 13 bases lay between the germline ends. This CDR3 comprises 14 residues. CDR3 in DNA: TGTGCCAGCAGTTTTCGGGCAGGGGAGTCACCCCTCCACTTT. Translation: CASSFRAGESPLHF.

This clone was found once. The CDR3 protein is CSVEGGVSYNEQFF. The DNA for the CDR3 is TGCAGCGTTGAGGGAGGGGTCAGTTACAATGAGCAGTTCTTC. V is TRBV29-1 and J is TRBJ2-1; TRBD2 matches at 7 bases. Germline values: CDR1 SQVTM, CDR2 ANQGSEA. The CDR3 is made up of 14 amino acids. The V and J ends lost 3 bases and 4 bases, in that order; junction bases with no gene match: 6.